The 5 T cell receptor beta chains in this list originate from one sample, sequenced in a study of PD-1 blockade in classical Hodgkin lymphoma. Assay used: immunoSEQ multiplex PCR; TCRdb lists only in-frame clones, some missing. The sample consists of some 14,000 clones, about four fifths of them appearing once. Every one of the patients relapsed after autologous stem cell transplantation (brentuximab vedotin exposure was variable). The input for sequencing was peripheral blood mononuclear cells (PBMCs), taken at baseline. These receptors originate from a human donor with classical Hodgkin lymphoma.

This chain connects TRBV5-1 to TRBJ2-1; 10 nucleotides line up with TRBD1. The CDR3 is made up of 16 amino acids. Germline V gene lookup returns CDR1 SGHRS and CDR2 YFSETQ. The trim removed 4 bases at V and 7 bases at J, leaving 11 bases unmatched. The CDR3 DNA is TGCGCCAGCAGCATAATACCGGGACAGGGGATGAATGAGCAGTTCTTC. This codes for CASSIIPGQGMNEQFF. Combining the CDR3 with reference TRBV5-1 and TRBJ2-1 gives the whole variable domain KAGVTQTPRYLIKTRGQQVTLSCSPISGHRSVSWYQQTPGQGLQFLFEYFSETQRNKGNFPGRFSGRQFSNSRSEMNVSTLELGDSALYLCASSIIPGQGMNEQFFGPGTRLTVL.

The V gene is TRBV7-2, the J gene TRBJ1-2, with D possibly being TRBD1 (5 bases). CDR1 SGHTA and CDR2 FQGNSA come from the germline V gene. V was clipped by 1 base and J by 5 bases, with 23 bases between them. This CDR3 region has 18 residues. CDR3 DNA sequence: TGTGCCAGCAGCTTAGTACGCGCGAGGGGAGTCCGGGTGTATGGCTACACCTTC. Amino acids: CASSLVRARGVRVYGYTF.

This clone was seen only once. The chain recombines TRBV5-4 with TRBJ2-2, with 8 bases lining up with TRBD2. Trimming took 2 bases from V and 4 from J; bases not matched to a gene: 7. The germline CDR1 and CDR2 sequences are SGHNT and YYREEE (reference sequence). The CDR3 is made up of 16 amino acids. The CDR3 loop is CASSFIRGGLTGELFF. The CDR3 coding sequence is TGTGCCAGCAGCTTTATACGGGGGGGCCTCACCGGGGAGCTGTTTTTT.

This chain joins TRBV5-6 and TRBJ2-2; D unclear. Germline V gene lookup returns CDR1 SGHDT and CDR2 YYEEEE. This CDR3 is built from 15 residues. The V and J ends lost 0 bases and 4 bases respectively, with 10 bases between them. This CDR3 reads CASSLAPIITGELFF. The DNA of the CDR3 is TGTGCCAGCAGCTTGGCGCCTATTATCACCGGGGAGCTGTTTTTT.

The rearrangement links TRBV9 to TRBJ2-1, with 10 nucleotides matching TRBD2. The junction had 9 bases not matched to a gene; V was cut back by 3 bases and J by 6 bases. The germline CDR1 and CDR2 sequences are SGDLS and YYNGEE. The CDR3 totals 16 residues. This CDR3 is CASSAPSGTSVNEQFF. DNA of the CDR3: TGTGCCAGCAGCGCCCCCTCCGGGACTAGCGTCAATGAGCAGTTCTTC.